What follows are 7 T cell receptor beta chains derived from one specimen sequenced in a study of shared clonotypes between healthy human individuals. Measured with immunoSEQ multiplex PCR; TCRdb has only the in-frame clones, and not every one. The table has about 480,000 clones, 60% to 80% seen once. The material sequenced was PBMCs. Receptors were obtained from a middle-aged woman in good health. Some clones in this sample may be carry-over from other donors' samples.

The J gene is TRBJ1-5, the V gene TRBV30; D might be TRBD1 (5 bases). Per germline, CDR1 GTSNPN and CDR2 SVGIG (reference sequence). CDR3 size: 14 residues. V dropped 7 bases and J dropped 0 bases, with 13 bases sitting between them. CDR3 sequence (DNA): TGTGCCTTGTCGGGGGATTTTAGCAATCAGCCCCAGCATTTT. Its translation is CALSGDFSNQPQHF.

The V gene is TRBV14, the J gene TRBJ2-7, with 10 bases that match TRBD1. CDR1 and CDR2 from the germline V gene are SGHDN and FVKESK. The CDR3 runs to 15 residues. V lost 1 base, J lost 3 bases, and 3 bases stayed unmatched. Written as DNA, the CDR3 is TGTGCCAGCAGCCAAGTGGACAGGGGGGACTACGAGCAGTACTTC. It yields the protein CASSQVDRGDYEQYF. Full variable domain (outside the CDR3, taken from reference TRBV14 and TRBJ2-7): EAGVTQFPSHSVIEKGQTVTLRCDPISGHDNLYWYRRVMGKEIKFLLHFVKESKQDESGMPNNRFLAERTGGTYSTLKVQPAELEDSGVYFCASSQVDRGDYEQYFGPGTRLTVT.

The gene calls are TRBV27 and TRBJ2-1; TRBD2 aligns across 10 bases. The CDR3 consists of 15 residues. Trimming at V came to 6 bases and at J to 7 bases, leaving 9 bases not matched to a gene. Germline lookup yields CDR1 MNHEY and CDR2 SMNVEV (reference sequence). CDR3 region: CASSLLAGVGNEQFF. The DNA of the CDR3 is TGTGCCAGCAGCCTCCTAGCGGGAGTCGGGAATGAGCAGTTCTTC.

The count of this clone is one. This rearrangement joins TRBV4-3 to TRBJ1-3; no clear D. Germline assignment: CDR1 LGHNA and CDR2 YSLEER. The CDR3 spans 15 residues. V lost 2 bases, J lost 2 bases, and 10 bases lay in between. In DNA, the CDR3 is TGCGCCAGCAGCCAATGGTCCGGGGCTGGAAACACCATATATTTT. Translating gives CASSQWSGAGNTIYF.

The chain employs TRBV6-5 and TRBJ1-2; weak D call: TRBD1 (5 bases). The CDR3 consists of 13 residues. Germline CDR1 and CDR2: MNHEY and SVGAGI. V was shortened by 3 bases and J by 7 bases, with 12 bases between the two germline ends. The CDR3 DNA reads TGTGCCAGCAGTTATCTGGCGGGGGTTGGCTACACCTTC. Its translation: CASSYLAGVGYTF.

The rearrangement joins TRBV10-3 to TRBJ2-7; D perhaps matches TRBD1 (6 bases). CDR1 is ENHRY and CDR2 is SYGVKD in the germline V gene. This CDR3 has 12 residues. V gave up 4 bases and J gave up 6 bases, with 10 bases separating them. The CDR3 protein is CAISVGGFEQYF. DNA for the CDR3: TGTGCCATCAGTGTAGGGGGTTTCGAGCAGTACTTC.

The genes are TRBV7-3 and TRBJ1-1; no clear D gene. The CDR3 length is 13 residues. Deletions cut 2 bases from V and 10 bases from J, with 14 bases between. The germline gives CDR1 SGHTA, CDR2 FQGTGA. CDR3: CASSLLNHGRAFF. CDR3 coding DNA: TGTGCCAGCAGCTTACTCAATCATGGGCGAGCTTTCTTT. The whole variable domain, remainder taken from reference TRBV7-3 and TRBJ1-1, is GAGVSQTPSNKVTEKGKYVELRCDPISGHTALYWYRQSLGQGPEFLIYFQGTGAADDSGLPNDRFFAVRPEGSVSTLKIQRTERGDSAVYLCASSLLNHGRAFFGQGTRLTVV.